This is a list of T cell receptor beta chains from one sample in a study of cytomegalovirus exposure and HLA in healthy donors. Measured with immunoSEQ multiplex PCR; TCRdb has only the in-frame clones, and not every one. The table lists under 110,000 clones, roughly 82% of them singletons, with more than 9% in the top ten. The sequencing sample was made of PBMCs. The source is a man aged 45 to 65 in good health and CMV-seronegative. The CDR3 runs from the conserved cysteine through the conserved F or W. The D gene is left open where the match is weak. Clone size, where shown, is once, few, many, or a class for clones that have expanded.

TRBD1	NA	TRBV7-9	TRBJ1-1	TGTGCCAGCAGCCATCCTCAGGGGGCGCCTGAAGCTTTCTTT	CASSHPQGAPEAFF
TRBD1	NA	TRBV5-1	TRBJ1-3	TGCGCCAGCAGCTTGACACAGGGGAGCTCTGGAAACACCATATATTTT	CASSLTQGSSGNTIYF
NA	few	TRBV19	TRBJ1-1	TGTGCCAGTAGTAACACACAACGCACTGAAGCTTTCTTT	CASSNTQRTEAFF
NA	once	TRBV4-1	TRBJ2-3	TGCGCCAGCAGATTGGGCAGGGTCACAGATACGCAGTATTTT	CASRLGRVTDTQYF
NA	NA	TRBV9	TRBJ2-6	TGTGCCAGCAGCGTAGTGAGGAGCTCTGGGGCCAACGTCCTGACTTTC	CASSVVRSSGANVLTF
NA	NA	TRBV30	TRBJ1-1	TGTGCCTGGAGAGGACGGGGGAACACTGAAGCTTTCTTT	CAWRGRGNTEAFF
TRBD2	NA	TRBV9	TRBJ2-1	TGTGCCAGCAGCCGGAGCGGGGGGTATTACAATGAGCAGTTCTTC	CASSRSGGYYNEQFF
NA	NA	TRBV2	TRBJ1-1	TGTGCCAGCAGTGACAGGAACACTGAAGCTTTCTTT	CASSDRNTEAFF
NA	NA	TRBV6-4	TRBJ2-5	TGTGCCAGCAGTGACTCAAAAGGCGACAGGACTCAAGAGACCCAGTACTTC	CASSDSKGDRTQETQYF
NA	NA	TRBV10-3	TRBJ2-7	TGTGCCATCAGTGAACGGGACTCATACGAGCAGTACTTC	CAISERDSYEQYF
NA	few	TRBV14	TRBJ1-6	TGTGCCAGCAGCCAATCGGGGAATTCACCCCTCCACTTT	CASSQSGNSPLHF
NA	NA	TRBV27	TRBJ2-7	TGTGCCAGCAGTTATAAAGGCGGAACCGCCTACGAGCAGTACTTC	CASSYKGGTAYEQYF
NA	NA	TRBV28	TRBJ1-1	TGTGCCAGCAGTTTACCCAAGGGGGGGCTGAACACTGAAGCTTTCTTT	CASSLPKGGLNTEAFF
NA	NA	TRBV6-5	TRBJ1-1	TGTGCCAGCAGTTACGAGGGGGGGACTGAAGCTTTCTTT	CASSYEGGTEAFF
TRBD2	NA	TRBV14	TRBJ2-2	TGTGCCAGCAGCCAGGATAACGTCGGGAGGGCCGGCACCGGGGAGCTGTTTTTT	CASSQDNVGRAGTGELFF
NA	NA	TRBV18	TRBJ1-3	TGTGCCAGCTCACCGACAGCTAACTCTGGAAACACCATATATTTT	CASSPTANSGNTIYF
TRBD1	NA	TRBV7-9	TRBJ1-4	TGTGCCAGCAGCTCCCCCCGAGGACAGGCCTTAGTTAATGAAAAACTGTTTTTT	CASSSPRGQALVNEKLFF
NA	few	TRBV30	TRBJ1-2	TGTGCCTGGAGTGTAGGAGAGTCAGGGGGCTACACCTTC	CAWSVGESGGYTF
TRBD1	few	TRBV15	TRBJ2-3	TGTGCCACCAATCGGGACAGGTTCACAGATACGCAGTATTTT	CATNRDRFTDTQYF
NA	NA	TRBV29-1	TRBJ1-1	TGCAGCGTTGAAGGGGCAGTCAACACTGAAGCTTTCTTT	CSVEGAVNTEAFF
TRBD1	NA	TRBV7-2	TRBJ2-3	TGTGCCAGCAGCTTACGGACAGGCCGGCTGGATACGCAGTATTTT	CASSLRTGRLDTQYF
NA	NA	TRBV25-1	TRBJ2-3	TGTGCCAGCAGTGAAAGTAGGTGGGCCCCAAGCCCAGATACGCAGTATTTT	CASSESRWAPSPDTQYF
TRBD2	NA	TRBV6-6	TRBJ2-5	TGTGCCAGCAACCACGGACTAGCACAAGAGACCCAGTACTTC	CASNHGLAQETQYF
NA	NA	TRBV15	TRBJ1-4	TGTGCCAGCTCGCGGGGGTGGGCTAATGAAAAACTGTTTTTT	CASSRGWANEKLFF
NA	NA	TRBV30	TRBJ2-1	TGTGCCTGGAGTGCCCTCGACACTGAGCAGTTCTTC	CAWSALDTEQFF
TRBD1	NA	TRBV9	TRBJ1-3	TGTGCCAGCAGCGTCAGCCTTTCCGGGACAGGGGTGGAAAACACCATATATTTT	CASSVSLSGTGVENTIYF
TRBD1	NA	TRBV28	TRBJ1-1	TGTGCCAGCAGGACAGGGGGGACTGAAGCTTTCTTT	CASRTGGTEAFF
NA	NA	TRBV5-4	TRBJ2-2	TGTGCCAGCAGCTCCGGGTCTCTCACCGGGGAGCTGTTTTTT	CASSSGSLTGELFF
TRBD1	NA	TRBV27	TRBJ1-2	TGTGCCAGTAGAACTTCCGGGACAGGGGATTACACCTTC	CASRTSGTGDYTF
NA	NA	TRBV5-6	TRBJ2-7	TGTGCCAGCAGCTTGGGACTCTACGAGCAGTACTTC	CASSLGLYEQYF
TRBD1	NA	TRBV5-6	TRBJ2-7	TGTGCCAGCAGCTCGATGGGGACAGGACGGAACTACGAGCAGTACTTC	CASSSMGTGRNYEQYF
NA	NA	TRBV9	TRBJ1-1	TGTGCCAGCAGCCCGGGACAGAACACTGAAGCTTTCTTT	CASSPGQNTEAFF
NA	NA	TRBV11-2	TRBJ2-1	TGTGCCAGCAGCAAGCGTAGAGACAATGAGCAGTTCTTC	CASSKRRDNEQFF
NA	once	TRBV5-1	TRBJ2-5	TGCGCCAGCACCCCAGGTCCTACCCAAGAGACCCAGTACTTC	CASTPGPTQETQYF
TRBD2	NA	TRBV7-8	TRBJ2-1	TGTGCCAGCAGCTTACTAGCGGGAGAACGAAATGAGCAGTTCTTC	CASSLLAGERNEQFF
TRBD2	NA	TRBV10-3	TRBJ2-5	TGTGCCATCGGGACTAGCGGGAGTAGCGGGGAGACCCAGTACTTC	CAIGTSGSSGETQYF
NA	NA	TRBV7-8	TRBJ1-1	TGTGCCAGCAGCCCGTTGGGGGCGCGGACTGAAGCTTTCTTT	CASSPLGARTEAFF
NA	NA	TRBV7-2	TRBJ2-3	TGTGCCAGCAGCTTTAGCGGAAAAAGCACAGATACGCAGTATTTT	CASSFSGKSTDTQYF
NA	NA	TRBV6-5	TRBJ2-7	TGTGCCAGCAAAAGGGGCAGGTATACATACGAGCAGTACTTC	CASKRGRYTYEQYF
NA	few	TRBV4-1	TRBJ2-4	TGCGCCAGCAGCGTAGGGGGGGGCCTGGGAAACATTCAGTACTTC	CASSVGGGLGNIQYF
NA	NA	TRBV5-1	TRBJ1-3	TGCGCCAGCAGAGAAGCCCTCTCTGGAAACACCATATATTTT	CASREALSGNTIYF
NA	once	TRBV4-2	TRBJ1-1	TGTGCCAGCAGCCTGGGGGCAGGGAAGGCTTTCTTT	CASSLGAGKAFF
TRBD2	NA	TRBV4-3	TRBJ2-6	TGCGCCAGCAGCGGGAGGGACTATAGTCTCTCTGGGGCCAACGTCCTGACTTTC	CASSGRDYSLSGANVLTF
NA	NA	TRBV5-4	TRBJ1-3	TGTGCCAGCAGCCGAGACAGCTCTGGAAACACCATATATTTT	CASSRDSSGNTIYF
NA	NA	TRBV2	TRBJ1-2	TGTGCCAGCAGTGAAAGGGGGACTAACTATGGCTACACCTTC	CASSERGTNYGYTF
NA	NA	TRBV18	TRBJ1-3	TGTGCCAGCTCTCCCATAGTAGTGTCAACCTCTGGAAACACCATATATTTT	CASSPIVVSTSGNTIYF
TRBD1	NA	TRBV4-3	TRBJ1-2	TGCGCCAGCAGCCTTTACAGGGGATCCTATGGCTACACCTTC	CASSLYRGSYGYTF
TRBD1	once	TRBV7-7	TRBJ2-2	TGTGCTAGCAGTCTACTCCCCGGGACAGGGATCACCGGGGAGCTGTTTTTT	CASSLLPGTGITGELFF
NA	NA	TRBV4-3	TRBJ2-6	TGCGCCAGCAGCCAAGAACTACCCGGACACGTAGGCTCTGGGGCCAACGTCCTGACTTTC	CASSQELPGHVGSGANVLTF
TRBD2	NA	TRBV5-1	TRBJ2-1	TGCGCCAGCAGCTTGGTGACTAGCGGGAATAGTGAGCAGTTCTTC	CASSLVTSGNSEQFF